Listed below are T cell receptor beta chains from one sample, sequenced in a study of vaccination and CD4 T cells after COVID-19. Using its own MiXCR run on the PCR reads, TCRdb lists one record per CDR3 protein. The sample lists some 18,000 distinct CDR3 sequences; 78% were seen once. Antigens for these TCRs are unknown. Specimen: CD4+ T cells from blood, cultured in vitro, collected after SARS-CoV-2 vaccination. Every receptor here comes from a human donor who received a COVID-19 vaccine. Both conserved end residues are part of each CDR3. The D gene is left open where the match is weak.

TRBJ1-2 | TRBD1 | TRBV20-1 | TGCAGTGCTAGAGCGTGGGACAGGGAACGCCTTTATGGCTACACCTTC | CSARAWDRERLYGYTF
TRBJ2-5 | TRBD1 | TRBV12-3/TRBV12-4 | TGTGCCAGCAGCCACCGGACAGGGGGAGAGACCCAGTACTTC | CASSHRTGGETQYF
TRBJ2-2 | TRBD2 | TRBV6-1 | TGTGCCAGCAGTAAAAGGGGAGGGTCGAACACCGGGGAGCTGTTTTTT | CASSKRGGSNTGELFF
TRBJ2-3 | TRBD1 | TRBV20-1 | TGCAGTGCTGGCCCCGGGACAGGCACAGATACGCAGTATTTT | CSAGPGTGTDTQYF
TRBJ1-1 | - | TRBV20-1 | TGCAGTGCTAGAGATAATGGAAGGCTTTTT | CSARDNGRLF
TRBJ2-5 | TRBD2 | TRBV5-1 | TGCGCCACCTCGAGCGGGGGAGCCTACGAAGAGACCCAGTACTTC | CATSSGGAYEETQYF
TRBJ1-1 | - | TRBV30 | TGTGCCTGGAGTACTACGGACATCAGTTTGGCTTTCTTT | CAWSTTDISLAFF
TRBJ2-5 | - | TRBV6-4 | TGTGCCAGCAGCAACGGTCCGTGGGGGACCCAGTACTTC | CASSNGPWGTQYF
TRBJ2-3 | - | TRBV5-1 | TGCGCCAGCAGCTCCGACAGTCTTGGGGATACGCAGTATTTT | CASSSDSLGDTQYF
TRBJ1-1 | - | TRBV6-5 | TGTGCCAGCAGTTATAAGGGAGCTGAAGCTTTCTTT | CASSYKGAEAFF